Sequencing of this T cell receptor beta chain was carried out in a study of blood T cell repertoires in COVID-19 (dated by TCRdb to between 2020 and 2021). Turning to the overall study: Collaborator samples came from the United States, Italy and Spain and covered acute and convalescent phases of COVID-19. The prospective study material was composed of cDNA or gDNA derived from T cells, B-cell-depleted T cells, or PBMCs. The dataset comprised deeply sampled blood TCRbeta repertoires from subjects exposed to, actively infected with, or recovered from COVID-19. The repertoires were made available in a free public database intended to serve as a resource for research on the immune response to SARS-CoV-2. Samples were obtained from the ongoing ImmuneRACE study (first 160 participants) and from 1,254 subjects provided by 6 global collaborators. The sample metadata nearly always contained a de-identified subject ID, COVID-19 status, age in years and sex. Where available, HLA class I and class II types were obtained from metadata supplied by the sample provider rather than from assay-based typing. Study-level results and caveats: The amount of clinical and demographic metadata varied by source and participant and was provided uncurated.

About this clone itself: No cognate antigen has been identified for it. Nothing much larger sits one base from this clone, and base qualities are not available.

The germline V gene specifies MNHEY as CDR1 and SVGAGI as CDR2. V is reduced by 0 bases and J by 7 bases, leaving a spacing of 10 bases between them. From the cysteine up to the phenylalanine, the CDR3 has a length of 15 residues. The sequence is cut down to CDR3 DNA, 45 bases in frame from base 1. TCRbeta CDR3 regions were amplified from genomic DNA by means of the immunoSEQ Assay, a bias-controlled multiplex PCR. The paper's processing steps were these. Nucleated cell counts per sample were estimated from amplification of reference gene primers within the assay. To quantify the absolute abundance of each unique TCRbeta CDR3 rearrangement, sequence reads were collapsed and filtered. Productive Simpson clonality was computed per sample as the square root of Simpson's diversity index over productive rearrangements. TCRdb re-hosts the immuneACCESS table, in-frame sequences only. Its copies lack some clones; in the studies checked, an unresolved V gene accounts for under half of them, and the cause for the rest is not known. The V and J calls and clone size come from that table; D and trimming were worked out from the DNA. This sample holds 390,000 or so clones; roughly 86% were observed only once. The ten biggest clones cover about 10% of the sample.

In Seattle, one collaborating source enrolled patients while the infection was active and tracked those patients longitudinally over the course of disease. The collaborating institutions used their own protocols to collect whole blood in K2EDTA tubes. For TCRbeta analysis, collaborators shipped samples in one of three forms: frozen whole blood, isolated PBMCs, or DNA extracted from either of those sample types. The sequence links TRBV6-5 to TRBJ1-6; a tentative D match to TRBD1 spans 6 bases. Input material: peripheral blood. The clonotype originates from a woman in her 30s with COVID-19, enrolled during active disease. The sequenced DNA: TGTGCCAGCAGTTACTCGGGGGCTCGGAATTCACCCCTCCACTTT. This yields the protein CASSYSGARNSPLHF.